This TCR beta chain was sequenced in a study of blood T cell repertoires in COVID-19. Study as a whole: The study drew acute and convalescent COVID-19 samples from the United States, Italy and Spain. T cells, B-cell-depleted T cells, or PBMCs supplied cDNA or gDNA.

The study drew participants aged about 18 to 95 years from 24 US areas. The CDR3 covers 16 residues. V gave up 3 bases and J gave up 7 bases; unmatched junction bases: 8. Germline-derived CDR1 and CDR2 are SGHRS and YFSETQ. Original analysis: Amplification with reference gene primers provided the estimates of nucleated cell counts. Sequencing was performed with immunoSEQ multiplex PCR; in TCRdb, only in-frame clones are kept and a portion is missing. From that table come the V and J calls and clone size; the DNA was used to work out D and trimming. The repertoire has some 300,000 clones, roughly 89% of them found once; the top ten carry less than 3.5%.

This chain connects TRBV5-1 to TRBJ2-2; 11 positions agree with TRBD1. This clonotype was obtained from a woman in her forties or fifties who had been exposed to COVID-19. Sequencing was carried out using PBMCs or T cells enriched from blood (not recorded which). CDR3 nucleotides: TGCGCCAGCAGCTGGACAGGGGGCGCCTCGGACGGGGAGCTGTTTTTT. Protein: CASSWTGGASDGELFF.